Listed below are T cell receptor beta chains from one sample, sequenced in a study of naive and memory T cell subsets. A single record per CDR3 protein comes from TCRdb applying MiXCR to the UMI-ligation and nested PCR reads. Counted here are roughly 83,000 distinct CDR3 sequences, roughly 12% occurring once; the ten biggest clones make up more than 0.11%. Source material: naive CD4+ T cells from blood. The receptors were sampled from a human donor in good health. Each CDR3 is given with its conserved first and last residue. A D gene is named only where the DNA matches it firmly. Clone size is shown for a subset of rows, as once, few, many or a class of expanded clone.

V: TRBV5-1
J: TRBJ2-2
D: TRBD1
size: few
DNA: TGCGCCAGCAGCTTCGGACAGGGGGCCTCAGGGGAGCTGTTTTTT
CDR3: CASSFGQGASGELFF

V: TRBV30
J: TRBJ2-7
D: TRBD1
size: few
DNA: TGTGCCTGGAGCGCCCCAAGGGACAGAATCTACGAGCAGTACTTC
CDR3: CAWSAPRDRIYEQYF

V: TRBV15
J: TRBJ2-7
D: TRBD1
size: .
DNA: TGTGCCACCAGCAGAGATCAGGGGGCCATTCGGTACTTC
CDR3: CATSRDQGAIRYF

V: TRBV12-3/TRBV12-4
J: TRBJ2-1
D: TRBD2
size: few
DNA: TGTGCCAGCAGCAGACTAGCGGGGGGGCCGAGTGAGCAGTTCTTC
CDR3: CASSRLAGGPSEQFF

V: TRBV19
J: TRBJ2-1
D: TRBD1
size: .
DNA: TGTGCCAGCGGGACAGGGGTAACGAATGAGCAGTTCTTC
CDR3: CASGTGVTNEQFF

V: TRBV7-9
J: TRBJ2-1
D: TRBD2
size: few
DNA: TGTGCCAGCAGCTTAGAGGGACTAGCAAGCGATGAGCAGTTCTTC
CDR3: CASSLEGLASDEQFF

V: TRBV20-1
J: TRBJ1-1
D: .
size: .
DNA: TGCAGTCGGCGGCGCGCACGGAACACTGAAGCTTTCTTT
CDR3: CSRRRARNTEAFF

V: TRBV3-1
J: TRBJ2-5
D: .
size: few
DNA: TGTGCCAGTCGGAGACAGGATATCCAAGAGACCCAGTACTTC
CDR3: CASRRQDIQETQYF

V: TRBV19
J: TRBJ2-1
D: TRBD2
size: .
DNA: TGTGCCAGTAGTATAGATTTAGGTCTAGCGGGAGGGCCAGGTGAGCAGTTCTTC
CDR3: CASSIDLGLAGGPGEQFF

V: TRBV11-2
J: TRBJ2-3
D: .
size: .
DNA: TGTGCCAGCACCCGGCGCAGCACAGATACGCAGTATTTT
CDR3: CASTRRSTDTQYF

V: TRBV29-1
J: TRBJ2-1
D: TRBD1
size: many
DNA: TGCAGCGTCTTAAAGGGGGCTGAAGGTGAGCAGTTCTTC
CDR3: CSVLKGAEGEQFF

V: TRBV6-6
J: TRBJ1-2
D: .
size: .
DNA: TGTGCCAGCAACTCACCGGGACCTAATTATGGCTACACCTTC
CDR3: CASNSPGPNYGYTF

V: TRBV30
J: TRBJ1-5
D: .
size: .
DNA: TGTGCCTGGAAACCCGGCGGTGTCTGGGACAATCAGCCCCAGCATTTT
CDR3: CAWKPGGVWDNQPQHF

V: TRBV11-2
J: TRBJ2-7
D: .
size: .
DNA: TGTGCCAGCAGCCCGGGTCGACAGACGTACGAGCAGTACTTC
CDR3: CASSPGRQTYEQYF

V: TRBV14
J: TRBJ2-7
D: .
size: many
DNA: TGTGCCAGCAGCCAAGATCGGACTACCGAGCAGTACTTC
CDR3: CASSQDRTTEQYF

V: TRBV29-1
J: TRBJ2-1
D: .
size: many
DNA: TGCAGCGTTGACGGGGGCCAGGCCTACAATGAGCAGTTCTTC
CDR3: CSVDGGQAYNEQFF

V: TRBV2
J: TRBJ1-5
D: .
size: few
DNA: TGTGCCAGCAGTGTCTGGACCTTAGATCAGCCCCAGCATTTT
CDR3: CASSVWTLDQPQHF

V: TRBV19
J: TRBJ2-3
D: .
size: .
DNA: TGTGCCAGTAGTATCAATCAGGGATCCAGCAGCACAGATACGCAGTATTTT
CDR3: CASSINQGSSSTDTQYF

V: TRBV6-6
J: TRBJ2-7
D: .
size: .
DNA: TGTGCCAGCAGTTACTCGATAGCGCCTACCTACGAGCAGTACTTC
CDR3: CASSYSIAPTYEQYF

V: TRBV5-4
J: TRBJ2-5
D: .
size: many
DNA: TGTGCCAGCAGCTTGGGGATTGGCGCCCGGGGCCAGTACTTC
CDR3: CASSLGIGARGQYF

V: TRBV15
J: TRBJ2-2
D: .
size: few
DNA: TGTGCCACCAATCAAGGGGGGCCCACCGGGGAGCTGTTTTTT
CDR3: CATNQGGPTGELFF

V: TRBV5-5
J: TRBJ2-7
D: .
size: few
DNA: TGTGCCAGCAGCGAACACTCGAGAAAGCAGTACTTC
CDR3: CASSEHSRKQYF

V: TRBV7-2
J: TRBJ2-1
D: .
size: few
DNA: TGTGCCAGCAGCTCCCCAGGGTTGCCCAAGGAGAATGAGCAGTTCTTC
CDR3: CASSSPGLPKENEQFF

V: TRBV5-1
J: TRBJ1-2
D: .
size: .
DNA: TGCGCCAGCAGCTATGACAGGAATGGCTACACCTTC
CDR3: CASSYDRNGYTF

V: TRBV5-6
J: TRBJ1-1
D: .
size: .
DNA: TGTGCCAGCAGCTTGAGGACAAGTCTTAACACTGAAGCTTTCTTT
CDR3: CASSLRTSLNTEAFF

V: TRBV12-3/TRBV12-4
J: TRBJ1-6
D: .
size: few
DNA: TGTGCCAGCAGTAGGGGGTCTTCCTATAATTCACCCCTCCACTTT
CDR3: CASSRGSSYNSPLHF

V: TRBV7-2
J: TRBJ2-2
D: .
size: .
DNA: TGTGCCAGCAGCTTTCCCCCCACAGCGAACACCGGGGAGCTGTTTTTT
CDR3: CASSFPPTANTGELFF

V: TRBV2
J: TRBJ2-7
D: .
size: .
DNA: TGTGCCAGCAGTGAAGCCGGGCCCCTCGGGGTGGAGCAGTACTTC
CDR3: CASSEAGPLGVEQYF

V: TRBV29-1
J: TRBJ2-1
D: TRBD1
size: few
DNA: TGCAGCGTTCGACAGGGGTCGGGCTCCTACAATGAGCAGTTCTTC
CDR3: CSVRQGSGSYNEQFF

V: TRBV7-2
J: TRBJ1-1
D: .
size: .
DNA: TGTGCCAGCAGCTTAAGGCCCCAGGGGAACACTGAAGCTTTCTTT
CDR3: CASSLRPQGNTEAFF

V: TRBV6-1
J: TRBJ2-3
D: .
size: many
DNA: TGTGCCAGCAGTAACCCGAGACAGGCGCGAATGGTAGATACGCAGTATTTT
CDR3: CASSNPRQARMVDTQYF

V: TRBV7-2
J: TRBJ2-2
D: .
size: many
DNA: TGTGCCAGCAGCCTACAGGGCGCCTTAGCCGGGGAGCTGTTTTTT
CDR3: CASSLQGALAGELFF

V: TRBV7-3
J: TRBJ2-2
D: TRBD1
size: .
DNA: TGTGCCAGCAGCCCTATAACAGGGGGCCCCGGGGAGCTGTTTTTT
CDR3: CASSPITGGPGELFF

V: TRBV27
J: TRBJ1-5
D: .
size: few
DNA: TGTGCCAGCAGTTTATCCCGGCAGGCTGGGCCCCAGCATTTT
CDR3: CASSLSRQAGPQHF

V: TRBV6-2/TRBV6-3
J: TRBJ1-5
D: .
size: many
DNA: TGTGCCAGCAGAACAGATAATAATAGCAATCAGCCCCAGCATTTT
CDR3: CASRTDNNSNQPQHF

V: TRBV3-1
J: TRBJ2-7
D: .
size: few
DNA: TGTGCCAGCAGCCGCCAGGGGAGGGTCGACGAGCAGTACTTC
CDR3: CASSRQGRVDEQYF

V: TRBV4-3
J: TRBJ1-4
D: .
size: few
DNA: TGCGCCAGCAGCTACATTAATGAAAAACTGTTTTTT
CDR3: CASSYINEKLFF

V: TRBV20-1
J: TRBJ1-6
D: .
size: few
DNA: TGCAGTGCTATGGGAAGGGCGAGCTCCTATAATTCACCCCTCCACTTT
CDR3: CSAMGRASSYNSPLHF

V: TRBV9
J: TRBJ2-3
D: .
size: many
DNA: TGTGCCAGCAGCGTAGAAGGCAGGGAGACAGATACGCAGTATTTT
CDR3: CASSVEGRETDTQYF

V: TRBV30
J: TRBJ2-2
D: .
size: .
DNA: TGTGCCTGGCAGTTGATGCGGGGTAGGAGGACCCGGGAGCTGTTTTTT
CDR3: CAWQLMRGRRTRELFF